Listed here is a single T cell receptor (beta chain). Its antigen remains unidentified. The sample comes from a study of blood T cells in healthy people across ages. Overall study results and limits: Unknown donor CMV status possibly confounded expanded clonotype changes.

A second PCR, run for about 6 to 12 cycles, used a sample-barcoded 5' primer plus a J-beta primer mix. Every molecule of cDNA carried a tag from a template-switch adaptor with 12 random nucleotides. TCRdb processed the 5' RACE reads anew with MiXCR; each CDR3 protein has one entry. Counted here are roughly 1,800,000 distinct CDR3 sequences, less than 50% occurring once; the ten biggest clones make up 2% to 2.5%. The authors extracted at least 5.5 micrograms of total RNA per sample. CDR1 is SGHRS and CDR2 is YFSETQ in the germline V gene. Trimming left V 1 base short and J 5 bases short, with 12 bases between. The CDR3 loop spans 14 amino acids.

This chain joins TRBV5-1 and TRBJ2-5, with D perhaps TRBD2 (6 bases). The sequencing sample was made of blood. This TCR was recovered from a woman in her thirties or forties in good health. In DNA form, the CDR3 reads TGCGCCAGCAGCTTGAAGCAGGCGGGGGAGACCCAGTACTTC. Amino acids: CASSLKQAGETQYF.